The entry below describes one T cell receptor beta chain. This record belongs to a study of blood T cell repertoires in COVID-19. Authors' methods: From reference gene primer amplification, estimates of nucleated cell counts were derived. The assay was immunoSEQ multiplex PCR, and TCRdb's table has in-frame clones only and misses some. For V, J and clone size, that table is used; D and trimming come from the DNA. The table lists 300,000 to 350,000 clones, about 91% of them singletons, with 1.5% to 2% in the top ten. The germline CDR1 and CDR2 sequences are ENHRY and SYGVKD. The CDR3 length is 16 residues. J was trimmed by 1 base and V by 4 bases; bases with no gene match: 8.

V is TRBV10-3 and J is TRBJ1-1; 8 nucleotides line up with TRBD1. The TCR sequence derives from a young woman with COVID-19, enrolled during active disease. Sequencing was performed on peripheral blood. CDR3 bases: TGTGCCATCAGTGTCCCCAGGGGGCCGGGGAACACTGAAGCTTTCTTT. Translating it yields CAISVPRGPGNTEAFF.